Presented here are 26 T cell receptor beta chains from one specimen sequenced in a study of shared clonotypes between healthy human individuals. Repertoires were generated with immunoSEQ multiplex PCR, while TCRdb's copy carries only in-frame clones and drops some. The sample shows 800,000 to 1,200,000 clones, around 78% of them seen only once. Material: memory CD4+ T cells from PBMCs. Subset meaning: CD45RA-negative fraction. These receptors were taken from a man between 18 and 35 years old in good health. Some clones in this sample may be carry-over from other donors' samples.

On this clone: Other DNA sequences of this sample code for an identical CDR3. V is TRBV20-1 and J is TRBJ2-1; D is undetermined. V dropped 3 bases and J dropped 5 bases, with 2 bases sitting between them. This CDR3 comprises 10 residues. CDR1 DFQATT and CDR2 SNEGSKA come from the germline V gene (reference sequence). For the CDR3, the DNA is TGCAGTGCTAGCAACAATGAGCAGTTCTTC. Translation gives CSASNNEQFF.

The J gene is TRBJ2-3, the V gene TRBV27; 16 bases agree with TRBD2. CDR3 length: 16 amino acids. The germline CDR1 and CDR2 sequences are MNHEY and SMNVEV (reference sequence). Trimming took 10 bases from V and 2 from J; bases not matched to a gene: 6. In nucleotides, the CDR3 is TGTGCCACCCGGGGACTAGCGGGAGGGGTCACAGATACGCAGTATTTT. Protein sequence: CATRGLAGGVTDTQYF.

The chain combines TRBV7-2 with TRBJ2-4; 10 bases align to TRBD1. Germline V gene sequence: CDR1 SGHTA, CDR2 FQGNSA. The CDR3 length is 17 residues. With V trimmed by 1 base and J by 1 base, 4 bases remained unmatched. CDR3 DNA sequence: TGTGCCAGCAGCTTAGTTGGGACAGGGGCCGCCAAAAACATTCAGTACTTC. Translation gives CASSLVGTGAAKNIQYF.

The gene calls are TRBV5-5 and TRBJ2-1; D possibly corresponds to TRBD1 (6 bases). The CDR3 spans 15 residues. Trimming cost V 4 bases and J 10 bases, with 21 bases left between them. From germline, CDR1 is SGHKS and CDR2 YYEKEE (reference sequence). CDR3 nucleotides: TGTGCCAGCAGCCTCGTAACTACAGGGCCGGGCGAGCAGTTCTTC. Amino acid sequence: CASSLVTTGPGEQFF.

This clone was observed a single time. This rearrangement joins TRBV9 to TRBJ1-4; possibly TRBD1 for D (5 bases). Trimming took 3 bases from V and 4 from J, leaving 10 bases between them. CDR1 SGDLS and CDR2 YYNGEE come from the germline V gene. The CDR3 totals 14 residues. The CDR3 DNA follows: TGTGCCAGCAGCGGGGACCGTCTTAATGAAAAACTGTTTTTT. Its protein product is CASSGDRLNEKLFF.

The chain is built from TRBV6-1 and TRBJ1-4; 10 bases map to TRBD1. The germline V gene encodes CDR1 MNHNS and CDR2 SASEGT. After removal of 6 bases from V and 10 bases from J, the junction contained 5 bases not matched to a gene. This CDR3 has 13 residues. This CDR3 reads CASRIGTGVKLFF. For the CDR3, the DNA is TGTGCCAGCAGAATTGGGACAGGGGTAAAACTGTTTTTT.

The rearrangement joins TRBV27 to TRBJ2-5, with D perhaps matching TRBD1 (6 bases). Looked up from germline, CDR1 is MNHEY and CDR2 is SMNVEV (reference sequence). The CDR3 is 14 residues long. V lost 2 bases, J lost 3 bases, and 10 bases lay in between. The CDR3 coding sequence is TGTGCCAGCAGTTTAAGGGACACCAAAGAGACCCAGTACTTC. This sequence encodes CASSLRDTKETQYF.

This clone was seen only once. The chain links TRBV28 to TRBJ2-3; possibly TRBD1 for D (5 bases). The germline V and J ends were trimmed by 7 bases and 4 bases, with 18 bases remaining between them. Germline V lookup: CDR1 MDHEN, CDR2 SYDVKM. The CDR3 runs to 15 residues. The CDR3, as DNA: TGTGCCAGCACCAATTTGGCAGGGCAGGCAGATACGCAGTATTTT. This gives the protein CASTNLAGQADTQYF.

The sample holds one count of this clone. The V call is TRBV19, the J call TRBJ2-2; D gene uncertain. Deletions cut 7 bases from V and 3 bases from J, with 15 bases between. The CDR3 contains 15 residues. The germline gives CDR1 LNHDA, CDR2 SQIVND (reference sequence). CDR3 region: CASTPRARYTGELFF. The CDR3 DNA reads TGTGCCAGTACCCCCCGTGCCAGGTACACCGGGGAGCTGTTTTTT.

The CDR3 DNA is TGTGCCAGCAGGTCAGGGTGGGACACAGATACGCAGTATTTT. It specifies CASRSGWDTDTQYF. The rearrangement uses TRBV27 and TRBJ2-3; D is possibly TRBD1 (5 bases). Per the germline V gene, CDR1 is MNHEY and CDR2 is SMNVEV (reference sequence). The CDR3 has 14 amino acids. Trimming pared 6 bases from V and 2 bases from J, leaving 12 bases between.

V gene TRBV30 combines with J gene TRBJ2-1; D is possibly TRBD2 (5 bases). The CDR3 sequence is 14 residues long. V lost 6 bases and J lost 1, with 13 bases in between. Germline assignment: CDR1 GTSNPN and CDR2 SVGIG (reference sequence). This CDR3 reads CACQRTGSYNEQFF. CDR3 DNA sequence: TGTGCCTGCCAAAGGACGGGGTCCTACAATGAGCAGTTCTTC.

There are a few counts of this clone. The chain joins TRBV2 to TRBJ2-1; D gene uncertain. Trimming pared 3 bases from V and 7 bases from J, leaving 13 bases between. This CDR3 contains 14 residues. The germline V gene has CDR1 SNHLY and CDR2 FYNNEI. The CDR3 sequence: CASSDSRSRNEQFF. The CDR3 DNA reads TGTGCCAGCAGTGATTCGAGATCCCGTAATGAGCAGTTCTTC. Together with reference TRBV2 and TRBJ2-1, the CDR3 gives the full variable domain: EPEVTQTPSHQVTQMGQEVILRCVPISNHLYFYWYRQILGQKVEFLVSFYNNEISEKSEIFDDQFSVERPDGSNFTLKIRSTKLEDSAMYFCASSDSRSRNEQFFGPGTRLTVL.

The rearrangement joins TRBV5-1 to TRBJ2-7; D gene uncertain. V was pared by 4 bases and J by 1 base, with 12 bases between. CDR3 length: 14 residues. Germline V CDR1 and CDR2: SGHRS, YFSETQ. CDR3 amino acids: CASSRTPESYEQYF. The DNA of the CDR3 is TGCGCCAGCAGCCGAACTCCGGAGTCCTACGAGCAGTACTTC.

The J gene is TRBJ2-2, the V gene TRBV4-1, with a tentative D call TRBD2 (5 bases). This CDR3 comprises 14 residues. Germline loops: CDR1 MGHRA, CDR2 YSYEKL. V shed 6 bases and J shed 3 bases, with 11 bases lying between them. The CDR3 nucleotides read TGCGCCAGCAGGACCCGGGATTACACCGGGGAGCTGTTTTTT. The encoded protein is CASRTRDYTGELFF.

This chain connects TRBV4-1 to TRBJ2-7; 8 bases are a match to TRBD2. The CDR3 contains 13 residues. V was clipped by 3 bases and J by 3 bases; unmatched bases: 1. Per germline, CDR1 MGHRA and CDR2 YSYEKL. The CDR3 DNA is TGCGCCAGCAGCCAGGGACTAGTCTACGAGCAGTACTTC. Its translation is CASSQGLVYEQYF.

The chain joins TRBV27 to TRBJ2-3; D uncertain. Trimming removed 5 bases from V and 1 base from J, with 7 bases in between. The CDR3 contains 13 residues. Germline CDR1 and CDR2: MNHEY and SMNVEV (reference sequence). CDR3 nucleotide sequence: TGTGCCAGCAGTCCGAAACGCACAGATACGCAGTATTTT. Translating gives CASSPKRTDTQYF.

This chain connects TRBV2 to TRBJ2-1; TRBD1 matches 8 bases. This CDR3 region has 14 residues. J was trimmed by 5 bases and V by 6 bases; bases with no gene match: 6. Germline lookup yields CDR1 SNHLY and CDR2 FYNNEI. The DNA for the CDR3 is TGTGCCAGCAGCGGCGGACAGGGACACAATGAGCAGTTCTTC. Residues: CASSGGQGHNEQFF. Full variable domain (rest looked up from reference TRBV2 and TRBJ2-1): EPEVTQTPSHQVTQMGQEVILRCVPISNHLYFYWYRQILGQKVEFLVSFYNNEISEKSEIFDDQFSVERPDGSNFTLKIRSTKLEDSAMYFCASSGGQGHNEQFFGPGTRLTVL.

The CDR3 coding sequence is TGCGCCAGCAGCCACCAGGGGGACGGCTCCTACGAGCAGTACTTC. Amino acid sequence: CASSHQGDGSYEQYF. The chain couples TRBV4-3 to TRBJ2-7, with TRBD1 matching over 7 bases. After removal of 3 bases from V and 0 bases from J, the junction contained 5 bases not matched to a gene. This CDR3 spans 15 amino acids. Looked up from germline, CDR1 is LGHNA and CDR2 is YSLEER.

On this clone itself: The identical CDR3 is also encoded by other nucleotide sequences in the sample. The chain recombines TRBV29-1 with TRBJ1-1; 7 bases fit TRBD1. The CDR3 is 12 amino acids. Germline trimming cut 6 bases from V and 5 bases from J; bases unmatched to any gene: 6. Germline V lookup: CDR1 SQVTM, CDR2 ANQGSEA. This chain's CDR3 is CSVAGGGTEAFF. For the CDR3, the DNA is TGCAGCGTAGCAGGGGGGGGAACTGAAGCTTTCTTT.

This chain connects TRBV28 to TRBJ2-3, with D unresolved. This CDR3 is 13 amino acids long. V was trimmed by 4 bases and J by 6 bases, leaving 11 bases between them. Germline values: CDR1 MDHEN, CDR2 SYDVKM. In DNA form, the CDR3 reads TGTGCCAGCAGTTACGGAGATTGGGATACGCAGTATTTT. This codes for CASSYGDWDTQYF.

The sample holds a few counts of this clone. The rearrangement joins TRBV4-1 to TRBJ1-5; D is ambiguous. Germline lookup yields CDR1 MGHRA and CDR2 YSYEKL. This CDR3 has 15 amino acids. V lost 6 bases, J lost 2 bases, and 14 bases lay in between. In nucleotides, the CDR3 is TGCGCCAGCAGTCTCGACGTCCTGGGCAATCAGCCCCAGCATTTT. It encodes CASSLDVLGNQPQHF.

This chain connects TRBV6-1 to TRBJ2-2; 10 bases map to TRBD2. Germline V gene lookup returns CDR1 MNHNS and CDR2 SASEGT. J was trimmed by 6 bases and V by 6 bases; bases with no gene match: 7. The CDR3 has 15 amino acids. The CDR3 region is CASRLASGSPGELFF. CDR3 DNA: TGTGCCAGCAGGTTGGCTAGCGGGAGTCCCGGGGAGCTGTTTTTT.

V is TRBV11-2 and J is TRBJ1-2, with 8 bases that match TRBD1. This CDR3 comprises 15 residues. Unmatched junction bases numbered 7, after V lost 5 bases and J lost 2 bases. Germline V CDR1 and CDR2: SGHAT, FQNNGV. As DNA, the CDR3 is TGTGCCAGCAGCCACCACCGGGACAGGAACTATGGCTACACCTTC. Its protein is CASSHHRDRNYGYTF.

V gene TRBV28 combines with J gene TRBJ1-1; D unresolved. The CDR3 runs 14 residues. The V gene's germline CDR1 is MDHEN and CDR2 SYDVKM. V lost 7 bases to trimming and J lost 0 bases, with 12 bases between them. The CDR3 protein is CASTWGGLNTEAFF. The CDR3 coding sequence is TGTGCCAGCACCTGGGGAGGGTTGAACACTGAAGCTTTCTTT.

The J gene is TRBJ2-3, the V gene TRBV6-5; D gene ambiguous. There are 13 residues in the CDR3. Germline V CDR1 and CDR2: MNHEY, SVGAGI. V was pared by 6 bases and J by 2 bases, with 9 bases between. The CDR3 nucleotides are TGTGCCAGCAGGCAGCTATCCACAGATACGCAGTATTTT. Translating gives CASRQLSTDTQYF.

The chain uses TRBV5-1 and TRBJ1-1, with D perhaps TRBD1 (6 bases). The CDR3 runs to 16 residues. Trimming removed 3 bases from V and 5 bases from J, with 20 bases in between. Germline CDR1 SGHRS, CDR2 YFSETQ. In DNA, the CDR3 is TGCGCCAGCAGCTACCCATCGGGAGGGGGACGGACTGAAGCTTTCTTT. Protein sequence: CASSYPSGGGRTEAFF.